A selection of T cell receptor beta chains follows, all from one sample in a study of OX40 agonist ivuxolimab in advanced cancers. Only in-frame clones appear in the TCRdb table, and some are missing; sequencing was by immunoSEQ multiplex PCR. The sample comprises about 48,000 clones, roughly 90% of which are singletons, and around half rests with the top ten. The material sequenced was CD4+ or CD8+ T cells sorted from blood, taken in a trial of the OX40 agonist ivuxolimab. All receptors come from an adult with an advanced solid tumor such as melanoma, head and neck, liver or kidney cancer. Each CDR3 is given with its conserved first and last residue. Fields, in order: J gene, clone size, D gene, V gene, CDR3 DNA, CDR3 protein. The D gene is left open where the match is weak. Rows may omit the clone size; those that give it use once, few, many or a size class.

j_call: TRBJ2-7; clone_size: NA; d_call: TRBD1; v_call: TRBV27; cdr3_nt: TGTGCCAGCAGCCTTGGACAGGGGGTTCTCTACGAGCAGTACTTC; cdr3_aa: CASSLGQGVLYEQYF
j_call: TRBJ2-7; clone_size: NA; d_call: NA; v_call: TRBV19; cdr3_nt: TGTGCCAGTAGTATGGGGAGTCCCTACGAGCAGTACTTC; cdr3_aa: CASSMGSPYEQYF
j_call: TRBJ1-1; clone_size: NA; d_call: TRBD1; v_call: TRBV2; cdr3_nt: TGTGCCAGCAGCGTGGGACAGGATAGGGTACAGACTGAAGCTTTCTTT; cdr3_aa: CASSVGQDRVQTEAFF
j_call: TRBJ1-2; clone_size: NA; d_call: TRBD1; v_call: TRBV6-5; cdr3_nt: TGTGCCAGCAGTTCCGGGACAGGGGGCTTAAATGGCTACACCTTC; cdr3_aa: CASSSGTGGLNGYTF
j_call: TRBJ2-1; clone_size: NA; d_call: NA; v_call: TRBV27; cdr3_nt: TGTGCCAGCAGTCCCCTCGGGGGGCCCTACAATGAGCAGTTCTTC; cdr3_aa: CASSPLGGPYNEQFF
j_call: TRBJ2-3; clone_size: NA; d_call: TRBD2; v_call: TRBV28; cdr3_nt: TGTGCCAGCAGTCCTGGACTAGCGGGGACAGATACGCAGTATTTT; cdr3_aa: CASSPGLAGTDTQYF
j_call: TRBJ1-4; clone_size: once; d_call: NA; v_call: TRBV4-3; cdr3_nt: TGCGCCAGCAGCCAAGTCAGTTTTCGAGTGATCAATGAAAAACTGTTTTTT; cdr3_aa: CASSQVSFRVINEKLFF
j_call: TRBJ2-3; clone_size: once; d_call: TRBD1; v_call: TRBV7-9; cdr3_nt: TGTGCCAGCAGCTTTACCGGGACAGAGGAGTATTTT; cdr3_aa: CASSFTGTEEYF
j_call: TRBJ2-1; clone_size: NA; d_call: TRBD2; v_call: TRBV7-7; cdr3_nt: TGTGCTAGCAGCCCAGGAGGGCGCGGGGGGTCCCAAGCCAATGAGCAGTTCTTC; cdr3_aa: CASSPGGRGGSQANEQFF
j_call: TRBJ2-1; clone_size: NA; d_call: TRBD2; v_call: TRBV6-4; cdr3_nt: TGTGCCAGCAGTACTCGTGTAGCGGGGGGGCGGAATGAGCAGTTCTTC; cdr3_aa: CASSTRVAGGRNEQFF
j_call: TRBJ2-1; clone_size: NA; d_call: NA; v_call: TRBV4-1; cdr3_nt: TGCGCCAGCAGCCAAGCGAGGGACAATGAGCAGTTCTTC; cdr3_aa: CASSQARDNEQFF
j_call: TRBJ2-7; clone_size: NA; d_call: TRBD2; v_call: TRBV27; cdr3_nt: TGTGCCAGCAGCCCCGGGGGCGGGGGGGCCTGGGAGCAGTACTTC; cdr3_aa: CASSPGGGGAWEQYF
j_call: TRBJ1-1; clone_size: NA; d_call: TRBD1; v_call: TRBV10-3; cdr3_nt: TGTGCCATCAGACAGGGGGCAATAGGGAACACTGAAGCTTTCTTT; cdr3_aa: CAIRQGAIGNTEAFF
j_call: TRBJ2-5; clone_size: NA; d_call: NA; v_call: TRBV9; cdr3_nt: TGTGCCAGCAGCCCCGGGGAGACCCAGTACTTC; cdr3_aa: CASSPGETQYF
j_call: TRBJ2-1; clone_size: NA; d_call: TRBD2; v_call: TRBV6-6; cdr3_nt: TGTGCCAGCAGTTACGAGAGCGGGGGGGCCGGTGAGCAGTTCTTC; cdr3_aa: CASSYESGGAGEQFF
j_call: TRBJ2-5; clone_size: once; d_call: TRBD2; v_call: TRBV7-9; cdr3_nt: TGTGCCAGCAGCTTAGCTACGGGACTATTAAAGACCCAGTACTTC; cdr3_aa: CASSLATGLLKTQYF
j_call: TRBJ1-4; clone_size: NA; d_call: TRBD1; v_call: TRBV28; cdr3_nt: TGTGCCAGCAGTTCCTTAGACAGGGGATCTTCACCTGATAATGAAAAACTGTTTTTT; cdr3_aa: CASSSLDRGSSPDNEKLFF
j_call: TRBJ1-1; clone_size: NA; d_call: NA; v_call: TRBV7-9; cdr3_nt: TGTGCCAGCACCCCGGGGGGGGTATTCGTAGCTTTCTTT; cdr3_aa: CASTPGGVFVAFF
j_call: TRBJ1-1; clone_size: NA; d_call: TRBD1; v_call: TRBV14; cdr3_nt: TGTGCCAGCAGCCAAACACAGGGGAGCACTGAAGCTTTCTTT; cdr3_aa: CASSQTQGSTEAFF
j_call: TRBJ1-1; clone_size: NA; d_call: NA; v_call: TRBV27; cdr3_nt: TGTGCCAGCAGCTCTACGGGGGTAGCTTTCTTT; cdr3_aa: CASSSTGVAFF
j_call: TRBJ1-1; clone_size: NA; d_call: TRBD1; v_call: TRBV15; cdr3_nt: TGTGCCACCAGCAGAGGGACAGGGCTTAGGGGTGAAGCTTTCTTT; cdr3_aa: CATSRGTGLRGEAFF
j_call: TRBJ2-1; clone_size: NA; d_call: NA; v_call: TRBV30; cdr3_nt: TGTGCCTGGACGGGGGGCCCCGACTACAATGAGCAGTTCTTC; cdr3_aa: CAWTGGPDYNEQFF
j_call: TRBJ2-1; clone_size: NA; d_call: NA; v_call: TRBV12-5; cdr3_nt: TGTGCTAGTGGTTTAGGTGGGCACAATGAGCAGTTCTTC; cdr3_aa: CASGLGGHNEQFF
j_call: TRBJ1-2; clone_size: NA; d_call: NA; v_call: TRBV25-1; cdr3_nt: TGTGCCACCCAAGGGACCCCATATGGCTACACCTTC; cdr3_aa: CATQGTPYGYTF
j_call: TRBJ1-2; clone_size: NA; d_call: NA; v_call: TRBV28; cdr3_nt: TGTGCCAGCAGTGTCACTTACGGGCGCTATGGCTACACCTTC; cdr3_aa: CASSVTYGRYGYTF
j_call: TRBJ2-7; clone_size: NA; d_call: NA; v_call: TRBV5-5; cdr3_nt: TGTGCCAGCAGCTTTTCTGGCGAGCAGTACTTC; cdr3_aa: CASSFSGEQYF
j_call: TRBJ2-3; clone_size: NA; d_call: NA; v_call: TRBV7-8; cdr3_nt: TGTGCCAGCCTTTCGTACACAGATACGCAGTATTTT; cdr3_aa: CASLSYTDTQYF
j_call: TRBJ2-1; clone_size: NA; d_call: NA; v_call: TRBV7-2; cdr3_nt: TGTGCCAGCAGCTTAGATAGGGGAGGCAATGAGCAGTTCTTC; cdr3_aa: CASSLDRGGNEQFF
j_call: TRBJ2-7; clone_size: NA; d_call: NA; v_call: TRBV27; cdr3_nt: TGTGCCAGCAGTTTAGGACACAATTACGAGCAGTACTTC; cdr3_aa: CASSLGHNYEQYF
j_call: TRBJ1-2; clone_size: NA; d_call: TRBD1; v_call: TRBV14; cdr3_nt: TGTGCCAGCAGCCTCAGGGGGTTTAGCTATGGCTACACCTTC; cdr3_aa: CASSLRGFSYGYTF
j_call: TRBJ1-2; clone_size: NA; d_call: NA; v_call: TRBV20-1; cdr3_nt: TGCAGTGCTAGACCAGGAAAAGGCTACACCTTC; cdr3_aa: CSARPGKGYTF
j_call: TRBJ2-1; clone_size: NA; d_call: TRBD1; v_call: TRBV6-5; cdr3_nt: TGTGCCAGCAGTAGACAGGGTGTTTACAATGAGCAGTTCTTC; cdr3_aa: CASSRQGVYNEQFF
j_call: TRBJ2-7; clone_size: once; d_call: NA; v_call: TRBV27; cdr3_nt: TGTGCCAGCAGTCTACGTGCAGGGGGGAACTACGAGCAGTACTTC; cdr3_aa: CASSLRAGGNYEQYF
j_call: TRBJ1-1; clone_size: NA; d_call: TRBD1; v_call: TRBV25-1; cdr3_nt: TGTGCCAGCAGTGAGGCAGGGGGCCCTGAAGCTTTCTTT; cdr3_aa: CASSEAGGPEAFF
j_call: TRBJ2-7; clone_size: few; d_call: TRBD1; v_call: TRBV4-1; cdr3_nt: TGCGCCAGCAGCCAAGAAGACAGGGGCGAGCAGTACTTC; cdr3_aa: CASSQEDRGEQYF
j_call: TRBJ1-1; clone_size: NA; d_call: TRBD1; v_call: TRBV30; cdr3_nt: TGTGCCTGGAGCGACCACAGGGGAAGGAACACTGAAGCTTTCTTT; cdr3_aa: CAWSDHRGRNTEAFF
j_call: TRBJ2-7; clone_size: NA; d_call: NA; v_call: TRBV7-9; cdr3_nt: TGTGCCAGCAGCTTAGGCCTCCAGGGCTCCTACGAGCAGTACTTC; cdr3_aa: CASSLGLQGSYEQYF
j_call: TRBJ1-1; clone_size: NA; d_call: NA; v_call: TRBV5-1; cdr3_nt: TGCGCCAGCAGCTTAGGGGTTGAAGCTTTCTTT; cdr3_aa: CASSLGVEAFF
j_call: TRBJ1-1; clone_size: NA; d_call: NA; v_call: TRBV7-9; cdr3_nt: TGTGCCAGCAGCTCCTCGACAGGACAGAACACTGAAGCTTTCTTT; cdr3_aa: CASSSSTGQNTEAFF
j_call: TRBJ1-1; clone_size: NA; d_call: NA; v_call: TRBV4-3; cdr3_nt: TGCGCCAGCAGCCTCACCACCCCCATCGCAGGGAAATCGGCCACTGAAGCTTTCTTT; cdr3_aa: CASSLTTPIAGKSATEAFF
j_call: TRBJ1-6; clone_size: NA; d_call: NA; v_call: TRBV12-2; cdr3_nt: TGTGCAAGTCGCCCGCGGGACAGGGGACATTCACCCCTCCACTTT; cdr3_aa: CASRPRDRGHSPLHF